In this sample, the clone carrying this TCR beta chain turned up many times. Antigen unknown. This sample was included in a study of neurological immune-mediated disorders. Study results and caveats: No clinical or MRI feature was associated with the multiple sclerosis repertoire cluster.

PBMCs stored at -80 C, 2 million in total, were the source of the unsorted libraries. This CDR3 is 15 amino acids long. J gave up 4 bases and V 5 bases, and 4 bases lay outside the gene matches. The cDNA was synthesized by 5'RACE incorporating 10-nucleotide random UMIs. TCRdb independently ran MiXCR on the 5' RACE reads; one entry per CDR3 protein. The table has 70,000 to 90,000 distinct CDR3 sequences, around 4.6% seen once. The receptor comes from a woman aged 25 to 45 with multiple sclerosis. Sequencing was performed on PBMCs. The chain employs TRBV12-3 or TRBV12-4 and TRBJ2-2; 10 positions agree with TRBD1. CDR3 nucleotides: TGTGCCAGCAGTAAAAGGGACAGGGGCACCGGGGAGCTGTTTTTT. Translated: CASSKRDRGTGELFF.